A single sample is the source of the 8 T cell receptor beta chains below, sequenced in a study of Graves' ophthalmopathy and Graves' hyperthyroidism. Investigators amplified TCR beta CDR3 regions from RNA transcripts. RT-PCR was first run with HTBI primers, then multiplex PCR in a second round. TCRdb fed the multiplex PCR reads into MiXCR, producing one record per CDR3 protein. The table shows 600,000 to 700,000 distinct CDR3 sequences, with under 50% occurring only once. The material sequenced was peripheral blood. Receptors were obtained from an adult man with Graves' ophthalmopathy.

The rearrangement uses TRBV29-1 and TRBJ2-6; 7 nucleotides align to TRBD2. V gave up 2 bases and J gave up 11 bases; unmatched junction bases: 18. Germline loops: CDR1 SQVTM, CDR2 ANQGSEA. The CDR3 loop spans 17 amino acids. CDR3: CSVEFPTAGRAAYVLTF. CDR3 nucleotide sequence: TGCAGCGTTGAATTCCCAACAGCGGGAAGAGCTGCCTACGTCCTGACTTTC.

J is TRBJ2-7 and V is TRBV11-2; the D gene is possibly TRBD1 (5 bases). Germline values: CDR1 SGHAT, CDR2 FQNNGV. This CDR3 spans 17 amino acids. V shed 0 bases and J shed 5 bases, with 20 bases lying between them. The CDR3 protein is CASSLDRELGARDEQYF. Written as DNA, the CDR3 is TGTGCCAGCAGCTTAGACAGGGAACTGGGCGCCCGCGACGAGCAGTACTTC.

The genes are TRBV27 and TRBJ2-7; D is ambiguous. This CDR3 spans 10 amino acids. Germline V CDR1 and CDR2: MNHEY, SMNVEV (reference sequence). The germline V and J ends were trimmed by 8 bases and 2 bases, with 4 bases remaining between them. The CDR3 sequence: CASGTYEQYF. For the CDR3, the DNA is TGTGCCAGCGGTACCTACGAGCAGTACTTC.

There are many counts of this clonotype. CDR3 in amino acids: CSAHRGSNYGYTF. As DNA, the CDR3 is TGCAGTGCTCACAGGGGTAGCAACTATGGCTACACCTTC. The V and J genes are TRBV20-1 and TRBJ1-2, with TRBD1 identical over 7 bases. Germline V gives CDR1 DFQATT, CDR2 SNEGSKA (reference sequence). The CDR3 sequence is 13 residues long. Trimming cost V 5 bases and J 2 bases; bases outside gene matches: 5.

Ten or more counts support this clonotype. V and J are TRBV27 and TRBJ1-2; 8 bases are a match to TRBD1. Losses at the gene ends were 6 bases for V and 8 bases for J; bases not matched to a gene: 8. Germline V gives CDR1 MNHEY, CDR2 SMNVEV (reference sequence). CDR3 length: 13 residues. In nucleotides, the CDR3 is TGTGCCAGCAGGCGGACAGGGAGGGACGGCTACACCTTC. This gives the protein CASRRTGRDGYTF.

This clonotype was detected a few times. The chain couples TRBV19 to TRBJ2-7; perhaps TRBD2 as D (5 bases). V was cut by 3 bases and J by 1 base, with 13 bases left in between. The germline V gene has CDR1 LNHDA and CDR2 SQIVND (reference sequence). The CDR3 is made up of 15 amino acids. Here the CDR3 reads CASSIGLAVSYEQYF. The CDR3 region has the DNA TGTGCCAGTAGTATTGGCCTAGCTGTATCCTACGAGCAGTACTTC.

The chain employs TRBV20-1 and TRBJ1-5; 9 bases align to TRBD1. CDR1 and CDR2 (germline): DFQATT, SNEGSKA (reference sequence). The CDR3 runs to 20 residues. J lost 3 bases, V lost 6 bases, and 24 bases had no gene match. CDR3 coding DNA: TGCAGTGCACCTCCAAGGGGGACAGGGCCTGGGGTCATCAACAATCAGCCCCAGCATTTT. Amino acid sequence: CSAPPRGTGPGVINNQPQHF.

V usage is TRBV11-1 and J usage is TRBJ1-2, with D maybe TRBD1 (6 bases). V was cut by 7 bases and J by 6 bases, with 21 bases left in between. The germline V gene has CDR1 SGHAT and CDR2 FQDESV (reference sequence). This CDR3 is 15 amino acids long. The CDR3 bases are TGTGCCAGCACACGTATCTTCAGGGGAAGCAATGGCTACACCTTC. It codes for CASTRIFRGSNGYTF.